The rows below give T cell receptor beta chains drawn from one sample of a study of CD8 T cells in ankylosing spondylitis. TCRdb reprocessed the 5' RACE reads via MiXCR and lists one record per CDR3 protein. The sample carries about 140,000 distinct CDR3 sequences, about 7% recorded once. Material: blood, either unsorted or a sorted T cell fraction (not recorded which). These receptor sequences come from a female donor with ankylosing spondylitis or in good health (not recorded which). Both conserved end residues are trimmed from each CDR3.

TRBJ1-2,TRBV5-1,ASSLGPGNYGYT
TRBJ2-1,TRBV5-1,ASSLGTGPQSYNEQF
TRBJ1-5,TRBV6-1,ASSQDYSNQPQH
TRBJ1-1,TRBV18,ASSTTGAEAF
TRBJ1-1,TRBV12-3/TRBV12-4,ASSRTGTEAF
TRBJ1-1,TRBV7-9,ASSPLVSGGKNTEAF
TRBJ2-1,TRBV7-6,ASSSTLGPLYNEQF
TRBJ1-2,TRBV5-1,ASSSTLGGRGGYT
TRBJ2-7,TRBV20-1,SADSSYEQY
TRBJ2-7,TRBV3-1,ASSLTPGRYSYEQY
TRBJ2-1,TRBV6-4,ASKATSGGEQF
TRBJ1-1,TRBV12-3/TRBV12-4,ASSPDRHRMNTEAF
TRBJ2-7,TRBV7-8,ASSLPSQGKKY
TRBJ2-5,TRBV20-1,SARDPSGGVQETQY
TRBJ1-2,TRBV7-9,ASSLELYGYT
TRBJ1-2,TRBV6-5,ASSVQGRGYT
TRBJ1-3,TRBV4-1,ASSQGGGGLYGNTIY
TRBJ2-5,TRBV7-8,ASSLAGRRGETQY
TRBJ1-2,TRBV5-4,ASRPPGVYGYT
TRBJ2-7,TRBV5-4,ASSLPGLAGNYEQY
TRBJ1-1,TRBV10-3,AISASWGDTEAF
TRBJ2-5,TRBV29-1,SVELASGETQY
TRBJ1-3,TRBV5-1,ASSYSQATSGNTIY
TRBJ1-1,TRBV19,ASSITGMNTEAF
TRBJ2-1,TRBV9,ASSTGLATYNEQF
TRBJ1-1,TRBV12-3/TRBV12-4,ASSAYSGGMGTEAF
TRBJ2-2,TRBV4-1,ASSQVAGYTGELF
TRBJ2-7,TRBV7-9,ASRDGSSYEQY
TRBJ2-1,TRBV20-1,SAQLSRPQVNEQF
TRBJ1-4,TRBV27,ASSPPGHGEKLF
TRBJ2-3,TRBV20-1,SARDPGVSADTQY
TRBJ1-2,TRBV12-3/TRBV12-4,ATKQGANYGYT
TRBJ2-7,TRBV7-2,ASSELAGAYEQY